The 28 T cell receptor beta chains given below trace back to one sample, sequenced in a study of blood T cell repertoires in COVID-19. The assay was immunoSEQ multiplex PCR, and TCRdb's table has in-frame clones only and misses some. This table holds around 93,000 clones, around 87% found once. The specimen sequenced was peripheral blood. The receptor set was obtained from a human donor in a cohort sampled during active COVID-19.

The chain joins TRBV7-8 to TRBJ1-3, with D possibly matching TRBD1 (5 bases). Germline CDR1 and CDR2: SGHVS and FQNEAQ. Deletions cut 5 bases from V and 5 bases from J, with 13 bases between. This CDR3 region has 14 residues. The CDR3 bases are TGTGCCAGCAGCCCGAGGACAAATCGAAACACCATATATTTT. Protein: CASSPRTNRNTIYF.

This clone appeared once. V and J are TRBV6-5 and TRBJ1-3; TRBD1 agrees at 7 bases. Per germline, CDR1 MNHEY and CDR2 SVGAGI. With 4 bases clipped from V and 8 bases from J, the junction kept 5 bases outside the gene matches. The CDR3 has 13 amino acids. CDR3: CASSLTGRDTIYF. The CDR3 nucleotides read TGTGCCAGCAGTTTGACAGGGAGAGACACCATATATTTT.

The chain uses TRBV6-2 or TRBV6-3 and TRBJ2-7, with TRBD2 identical over 9 bases. CDR1 and CDR2 (germline): MNHEY, SVGEGT. CDR3 length: 17 residues. The trim removed 2 bases at V and 2 bases at J, leaving 10 bases unmatched. CDR3 amino acids: CASSYGPGLAVTYEQYF. The CDR3 DNA sequence: TGTGCCAGCAGTTACGGGCCGGGACTAGCAGTAACCTACGAGCAGTACTTC.

The V and J genes are TRBV30 and TRBJ2-1; 9 bases fit TRBD1. This CDR3 has 17 residues. V was pared by 0 bases and J by 0 bases, with 6 bases of the junction left unmatched. Per germline, CDR1 GTSNPN and CDR2 SVGIG (reference sequence). This chain's CDR3 is CAWSVQGASSSYNEQFF. The CDR3 nucleotides are TGTGCCTGGAGTGTACAGGGGGCTTCGAGCTCCTACAATGAGCAGTTCTTC. The full variable domain, completed using reference TRBV30 and TRBJ2-1, is SQTIHQWPATLVQPVGSPLSLECTVEGTSNPNLYWYRQAAGRGLQLLFYSVGIGQISSEVPQNLSASRPQDRQFILSSKKLLLSDSGFYLCAWSVQGASSSYNEQFFGPGTRLTVL.

The chain carries TRBV19 and TRBJ1-5; 9 positions agree with TRBD1. The CDR3 contains 16 residues. The germline V gene has CDR1 LNHDA and CDR2 SQIVND (reference sequence). After removal of 6 bases from V and 5 bases from J, the junction contained 11 bases not matched to a gene. The CDR3 bases are TGTGCCAGTAGAGTCATCTGGACAGGGGAGGATCAGCCCCAGCATTTT. Amino acid sequence: CASRVIWTGEDQPQHF.

The V call is TRBV5-1, the J call TRBJ2-2, with D hard to call. The CDR3 is 14 amino acids. V was clipped by 0 bases and J by 5 bases, with 8 bases between them. The germline gives CDR1 SGHRS, CDR2 YFSETQ. DNA for the CDR3: TGCGCCAGCAGCTTGGTAATCTCTACCGGGGAGCTGTTTTTT. Protein product: CASSLVISTGELFF.

The chain joins TRBV5-1 to TRBJ2-3, with 10 bases that match TRBD1. V lost 0 bases to trimming and J lost 5 bases; unmatched junction nucleotides: 6. The CDR3 extends over 16 amino acids. CDR1 and CDR2 from the germline V gene are SGHRS and YFSETQ. The CDR3: CASSLGGQGGRDTQYF. The DNA of the CDR3 is TGCGCCAGCAGCTTGGGAGGACAGGGGGGTAGAGATACGCAGTATTTT.

V usage is TRBV5-1 and J usage is TRBJ2-7, with a tentative D call TRBD2 (5 bases). The CDR3 is made up of 16 amino acids. Deletions cut 0 bases from V and 8 bases from J, with 21 bases between. Germline V CDR1 and CDR2: SGHRS, YFSETQ. The CDR3 sequence: CASSLGGDPDINKQYF. The CDR3 region has the DNA TGCGCCAGCAGCTTGGGGGGAGATCCCGATATAAACAAGCAGTACTTC.

The rearrangement uses TRBV28 and TRBJ2-1, with 11 bases fitting TRBD2. J gave up 0 bases and V 8 bases, and 15 bases lay outside the gene matches. This CDR3 has 19 residues. CDR1 is MDHEN, CDR2 SYDVKM, per germline. DNA for the CDR3: TGTGCCAGCTTGACTTGGACTAGCGGGTCCGCGGGCTCCTACAATGAGCAGTTCTTC. This gives the protein CASLTWTSGSAGSYNEQFF.

This clone has only one observation. The CDR3 here is CASSLGQGWSEAFF. In nucleotides, the CDR3 is TGTGCCAGCAGTTTAGGACAGGGATGGTCTGAAGCTTTCTTT. The chain links TRBV27 to TRBJ1-1, with 8 positions matching TRBD1. With 2 bases clipped from V and 6 bases from J, the junction kept 5 bases outside the gene matches. Germline V gene sequence: CDR1 MNHEY, CDR2 SMNVEV (reference sequence). CDR3 length: 14 residues.

Points on this clone: Other DNA sequences within the sample encode an identical CDR3. CDR3 DNA sequence: TGTGCCAGCAGCTTAGGGGGTGGAGGGGTTGGGGCCAACGTCCTGACTTTC. The encoded protein is CASSLGGGGVGANVLTF. This chain connects TRBV7-2 to TRBJ2-6; weak D call: TRBD2 (6 bases). The V end lost 1 base, the J end lost 3 bases, and 13 bases lay between the germline ends. Germline CDR1 SGHTA, CDR2 FQGNSA. This CDR3 region has 17 residues. The full variable domain, with the rest looked up from reference TRBV7-2 and TRBJ2-6, is GAGVSQSPSNKVTEKGKDVELRCDPISGHTALYWYRQSLGQGLEFLIYFQGNSAPDKSGLPSDRFSAERTGGSVSTLTIQRTQQEDSAVYLCASSLGGGGVGANVLTFGAGSRLTVL.

This rearrangement joins TRBV28 to TRBJ2-1, with 10 bases that match TRBD2. The germline gives CDR1 MDHEN, CDR2 SYDVKM. The V and J ends lost 6 bases and 10 bases, in that order; junction bases with no gene match: 9. CDR3 size: 14 residues. CDR3: CASRTSGRAGEQFF. The CDR3 bases are TGTGCCAGCAGGACCAGCGGGAGGGCCGGGGAGCAGTTCTTC.

The rearrangement links TRBV4-2 to TRBJ2-5; 12 bases are a match to TRBD2. The trim removed 4 bases at V and 3 bases at J, leaving 3 bases unmatched. The CDR3 consists of 15 residues. Germline-derived CDR1 and CDR2 are LGHNA and YNFKEQ. CDR3 in DNA: TGTGCCAGCAGCCCACTAGCGGGGGGTAAAGAGACCCAGTACTTC. This codes for CASSPLAGGKETQYF.

The rearrangement uses TRBV6-5 and TRBJ2-5; 13 bases line up with TRBD2. The CDR3 extends over 16 amino acids. CDR1 is MNHEY and CDR2 is SVGAGI in the germline V gene. The ends lost 0 bases at V and 4 bases at J; junction bases unmatched: 2. CDR3 loop: CASSYSGLAGAETQYF. The CDR3 nucleotides read TGTGCCAGCAGTTACTCCGGACTAGCGGGGGCAGAGACCCAGTACTTC.

The rearrangement uses TRBV6-5 and TRBJ2-7; TRBD2 matches 8 bases. Per the germline V gene, CDR1 is MNHEY and CDR2 is SVGAGI. The CDR3 runs 14 residues. Trimming took 10 bases from V and 2 from J; bases not matched to a gene: 10. The CDR3 nucleotides read TGTGCCACCTCTTTAGCGGGAACAACCTACGAGCAGTACTTC. It is translated as CATSLAGTTYEQYF.

The chain couples TRBV6-2 or TRBV6-3 to TRBJ2-3; a weak D match, TRBD2 (5 bases). The CDR3 loop spans 17 amino acids. The germline gives CDR1 MNHEY, CDR2 SVGEGT. With 6 bases removed from V and 0 bases from J, the gap between germline ends came to 19 bases. CDR3 nucleotides: TGTGCCAGCAGCTCCCAGGTGGGGAGACCTAGCACAGATACGCAGTATTTT. Its translation: CASSSQVGRPSTDTQYF.

The chain combines TRBV2 with TRBJ1-5, with a possible D match to TRBD1 (6 bases). The V gene lost 3 bases and the J gene lost 2 bases, with 11 bases spanning the gap. This CDR3 comprises 15 residues. Germline V gene data show CDR1 as SNHLY and CDR2 as FYNNEI. CDR3 in amino acids: CASSEGADRNQPQHF. CDR3 sequence (DNA): TGTGCCAGCAGTGAGGGGGCGGACCGCAATCAGCCCCAGCATTTT. The full variable domain, rest sourced from reference TRBV2 and TRBJ1-5, is EPEVTQTPSHQVTQMGQEVILRCVPISNHLYFYWYRQILGQKVEFLVSFYNNEISEKSEIFDDQFSVERPDGSNFTLKIRSTKLEDSAMYFCASSEGADRNQPQHFGDGTRLSIL.

A single count supports this clone. This sample includes further DNA sequences coding for the same CDR3. The J gene is TRBJ1-1, the V gene TRBV6-6; D is unresolved. V lost 0 bases and J lost 0, with 5 bases in between. Germline assignment: CDR1 MNHNY and CDR2 SVGAGI (reference sequence). The CDR3 is 14 residues long. The CDR3, as DNA: TGTGCCAGCAGTTACTCAGAGATGAACACTGAAGCTTTCTTT. Its protein is CASSYSEMNTEAFF.

The gene calls are TRBV6-6 and TRBJ2-1, with D possibly matching TRBD2 (5 bases). Germline lookup yields CDR1 MNHNY and CDR2 SVGAGI (reference sequence). There are 14 residues in the CDR3. V gave up 8 bases and J gave up 1 base, with 12 bases separating them. The CDR3 DNA reads TGTGCCAGCCGGGGAAGCCCGTCCTACAATGAGCAGTTCTTC. Translating gives CASRGSPSYNEQFF.

The gene calls are TRBV13 and TRBJ2-1, with TRBD2 matching over 10 bases. The germline CDR1 and CDR2 sequences are PRHDT and FYEKMQ (reference sequence). With V trimmed by 1 base and J by 7 bases, 7 bases remained unmatched. The CDR3 is 16 residues long. CDR3 sequence: CASSLVGPSGGNEQFF. Written as DNA, the CDR3 is TGTGCCAGCAGCTTAGTAGGGCCTAGCGGGGGAAATGAGCAGTTCTTC.

The rearrangement uses TRBV30 and TRBJ1-1, with D possibly TRBD1 on 5 matching bases. Germline V gene lookup returns CDR1 GTSNPN and CDR2 SVGIG (reference sequence). Trimming removed 1 base at V and 4 bases at J, with 7 bases between. The CDR3 contains 12 residues. In DNA, the CDR3 is TGTGCCTGGAGTGGACAGTTCACTGAAGCTTTCTTT. It is translated as CAWSGQFTEAFF. Variable domain in full (rest from reference TRBV30 and TRBJ1-1): SQTIHQWPATLVQPVGSPLSLECTVEGTSNPNLYWYRQAAGRGLQLLFYSVGIGQISSEVPQNLSASRPQDRQFILSSKKLLLSDSGFYLCAWSGQFTEAFFGQGTRLTVV.

The chain has TRBV6-1 and TRBJ1-2; D call uncertain. The V gene's germline CDR1 is MNHNS and CDR2 SASEGT. This CDR3 is built from 14 residues. The V end lost 2 bases, the J end lost 8 bases, and 15 bases lay between the germline ends. The CDR3 bases are TGTGCCAGCAGTGAAAGCCCGGGAGTGGGCGGCTACACCTTC. Encoded protein: CASSESPGVGGYTF.

The chain is built from TRBV5-1 and TRBJ2-7, with D possibly matching TRBD1 (6 bases). Trimming left V 0 bases short and J 9 bases short, with 16 bases between. This CDR3 comprises 14 residues. The germline V gene has CDR1 SGHRS and CDR2 YFSETQ. The CDR3 protein is CASSLEGTNTAQYF. The CDR3 coding sequence is TGCGCCAGCAGCTTGGAGGGGACAAATACGGCGCAGTACTTC.

V usage is TRBV24-1 and J usage is TRBJ1-1; possible D gene TRBD1, 5 bases. Trimming took off 5 bases at V and 1 base at J, with 19 bases between the two ends. CDR1 and CDR2 (germline): KGHDR, SFDVKD. This CDR3 comprises 17 residues. The CDR3 loop is CATSGPTISGANTEAFF. As DNA, the CDR3 is TGTGCCACCAGTGGTCCGACGATAAGTGGGGCGAACACTGAAGCTTTCTTT.

A few counts support this clone. This chain connects TRBV29-1 to TRBJ2-2; 10 bases line up with TRBD2. The CDR3 has 14 amino acids. Germline V gives CDR1 SQVTM, CDR2 ANQGSEA. J lost 6 bases, V lost 4 bases, and 5 bases had no gene match. As DNA, the CDR3 is TGCAGCGTTGCCCCACTAGCGGGACCCGGGGAGCTGTTTTTT. The encoded protein is CSVAPLAGPGELFF.

The V gene is TRBV2, the J gene TRBJ2-5; 14 bases line up with TRBD2. Germline V gene lookup returns CDR1 SNHLY and CDR2 FYNNEI. V shed 4 bases, J shed 5 bases, and the junction held 9 bases outside the gene matches. The CDR3 sequence is 17 residues long. The CDR3 spells CASSVIPGLAGAETQYF. The CDR3 coding sequence is TGTGCCAGCAGTGTGATTCCGGGACTAGCGGGGGCGGAGACCCAGTACTTC.

The rearrangement joins TRBV18 to TRBJ1-1, with D perhaps TRBD1 (6 bases). The germline CDR1 and CDR2 sequences are KGHSH and LQKENI. This CDR3 spans 14 amino acids. The V end lost 3 bases, the J end lost 7 bases, and 15 bases lay between the germline ends. CDR3 sequence: CASSPAGVRGEAFF. The CDR3 DNA is TGTGCCAGCTCACCGGCAGGGGTAAGAGGTGAAGCTTTCTTT.

The V and J genes are TRBV30 and TRBJ1-2; a possible D gene is TRBD1 (6 bases). Germline V gene data show CDR1 as GTSNPN and CDR2 as SVGIG (reference sequence). The CDR3 extends over 15 amino acids. The V end was cut by 3 bases, the J end by 4 bases, with 18 bases between. Here the CDR3 reads CAWRTPGQTLYGYTF. DNA for the CDR3: TGTGCCTGGAGAACGCCGGGACAAACCCTCTATGGCTACACCTTC.